This T cell receptor beta chain was documented in a study of blood T cell repertoires in COVID-19. This CDR3 is built from 15 residues. Authors' analysis steps: It was from reference gene primer amplification that nucleated cell counts were estimated. Sequenced by immunoSEQ multiplex PCR; TCRdb stores in-frame clones only, minus some. V, J and clone size derive from that table, while D and trimming were established from the DNA sequence. The sample contains almost 55,000 clones, around 78% of which appear only once. This clone was seen only once. The sequenced material came from peripheral blood. The TCR was taken from a human donor in a cohort sampled during active COVID-19. The chain employs TRBV21-1 and TRBJ1-1; the D call in the table, TRBD1, was not verified against the DNA. TRBV21-1 is given as a pseudogene. In DNA form, the CDR3 reads TGTGCCAGCAGCGCCCGGTCCAGGTTGAACACTGAAGCTTTCTTT. It yields the protein CASSARSRLNTEAFF.